This TCR beta chain stems from a study of blood T cell repertoires in COVID-19. Across the study: Italy, Spain and the United States were the sources of the convalescent and acute COVID-19 samples. T cells, B-cell-depleted T cells, or PBMCs supplied cDNA or gDNA.

In the source study's methods: Amplification of reference gene primers provided the estimated nucleated cell counts. Only in-frame clones appear in the TCRdb table, and some are missing; sequencing was by immunoSEQ multiplex PCR. Clone size and the V and J calls come from that table; the DNA yielded D and trimming. The sample includes 130,000 or so clones, about 86% of them seen just once. The germline CDR1 and CDR2 sequences are GTSNPN and SVGIG (reference sequence). V shed 1 base and J shed 7 bases, with 7 bases lying between them. The CDR3 is 11 residues long. The receptor's source is a woman aged 55-75 years with acute or convalescent COVID-19. The chain links TRBV30 to TRBJ1-2; no clear D gene. The sample taken for sequencing was peripheral blood. The CDR3 loop reads CAWSALFGYTF. In DNA form, the CDR3 reads TGTGCCTGGAGTGCACTTTTTGGCTACACCTTC.